This section outlines one TCR beta chain sequence together with its context. These data are taken from a study of T cells in Graves' hyperthyroidism and ophthalmopathy. PBMCs came from over 8.5 ml fresh peripheral blood. RNA transcripts gave rise to amplified TCR beta CDR3 regions. A first-round RT-PCR of the TCR CDR3 used the HTBI primer set. TCRdb called the multiplex PCR reads again in MiXCR, with one record for every CDR3 protein. The sample shows about 840,000 distinct CDR3 sequences, 38% of them seen only once. The clonotype comes from a man in his late teens or twenties with Graves' hyperthyroidism. Material for sequencing was blood.

The CDR3 sequence: CASSYSGTRDTQYF. CDR3 DNA: TGTGCCAGCAGTTACTCGGGGACTAGAGATACGCAGTATTTT. This chain links TRBV2 with TRBJ2-3; 8 bases agree with TRBD2. There are 14 residues in the CDR3. V shed 5 bases, J shed 5 bases, and the junction held 6 bases outside the gene matches. The germline V gene encodes CDR1 SNHLY and CDR2 FYNNEI.